The 14 T cell receptor beta chains below were found in one sample sequenced in a study of blood T cell repertoires in COVID-19 (dated by TCRdb to about 2020). The library was built by means of the immunoSEQ multiplex PCR assay. TCRdb limited this immuneACCESS table to in-frame rearrangements with V and J called. A share of clones is missing; checked studies link under half to unresolved V genes, and the rest is unexplained. The sample has hundreds of thousands of clones on record, 85% of them singletons. Clones ranked in the top ten supply roughly 3.6% of the sample. Sequenced: peripheral blood. The receptors derive from a woman aged 18-30 years with acute or convalescent COVID-19.

The rearrangement links TRBV10-3 to TRBJ1-3; D perhaps matches TRBD1 (5 bases). The CDR3 extends over 14 amino acids. The germline gives CDR1 ENHRY, CDR2 SYGVKD. The ends were cut back, 6 bases at V and 0 bases at J, with 9 bases in the middle. The CDR3 DNA sequence: TGTGCCATCAGCGGAGGGGCCTCTGGAAACACCATATATTTT. Translation: CAISGGASGNTIYF.

This clone showed up just a few times. The J gene is TRBJ2-7, the V gene TRBV7-2; 7 bases match TRBD1. The V segment lost 2 bases and the J segment 3 bases; nucleotides outside the gene matches: 4. Germline V gene sequence: CDR1 SGHTA, CDR2 FQGNSA. The CDR3 length is 14 residues. CDR3 nucleotides: TGTGCCAGCAGCTTAACACGGGACAGCTACGAGCAGTACTTC. Encoded protein: CASSLTRDSYEQYF.

This clone is a singleton in its sample. The rearrangement joins TRBV24-1 to TRBJ1-2; 7 bases align to TRBD1. V dropped 4 bases and J dropped 3; count of bases not matched to a gene: 16. This CDR3 contains 18 residues. Germline values: CDR1 KGHDR, CDR2 SFDVKD. CDR3 residues: CATSESTWTGLFDYGYTF. Written as DNA, the CDR3 is TGTGCCACCAGTGAAAGCACCTGGACAGGCCTCTTTGACTATGGCTACACCTTC.

The chain links TRBV9 to TRBJ1-4, with D uncertain. This CDR3 comprises 15 residues. Per germline, CDR1 SGDLS and CDR2 YYNGEE. V was clipped by 3 bases and J by 0 bases, with 9 bases between them. The chain's CDR3 is CASSAASATNEKLFF. The CDR3, as DNA: TGTGCCAGCAGCGCCGCGTCCGCAACTAATGAAAAACTGTTTTTT.

This clone has a handful of counts. V gene TRBV6-4 combines with J gene TRBJ2-7; tentative D call: TRBD2 (6 bases). The CDR3 is 15 residues long. V lost 6 bases, J lost 1 base, and 16 bases lay in between. Germline V gene data show CDR1 as MRHNA and CDR2 as SNTAGT. The CDR3 DNA is TGTGCCAGCAGGACCGGGAGCCCACCATCCTACGAGCAGTACTTC. It codes for CASRTGSPPSYEQYF.

The genes are TRBV3-1 (or the pseudogene TRBV3-2) and TRBJ1-2; TRBD1 might be the D (6 bases). The CDR3 has 14 amino acids. Germline-derived CDR1 and CDR2 are LGHDT and YNNKEL (reference sequence). V lost 1 base and J lost 8, with 14 bases in between. CDR3 nucleotides: TGTGCCAGCAGCCAAGCTGGGCGGGGGCTAGGCTACACCTTC. This codes for CASSQAGRGLGYTF.

This chain links TRBV12-3 or TRBV12-4 with TRBJ2-7, with 7 positions matching TRBD1. The CDR3 runs 13 residues. V lost 6 bases and J lost 3; bases outside the gene matches: 5. CDR3 residues: CASSLRQGYEQYF. CDR3 nucleotide sequence: TGTGCCAGCAGCTTACGACAGGGCTACGAGCAGTACTTC.

The chain recombines TRBV27 with TRBJ2-7; D is possibly TRBD2 (5 bases). V lost 6 bases to trimming and J lost 1 base, with 10 bases between them. Germline CDR1 and CDR2: MNHEY and SMNVEV (reference sequence). The CDR3 is 13 residues long. The CDR3 reads CASSGGLSYEQYF. The CDR3 DNA reads as TGTGCCAGCAGCGGCGGGCTGTCCTACGAGCAGTACTTC.

This clone was seen a few times. The chain recombines TRBV3-1 (or the pseudogene TRBV3-2) with TRBJ2-7; D uncertain. Germline CDR1 LGHDT, CDR2 YNNKEL (reference sequence). The CDR3 loop spans 13 amino acids. V lost 5 bases, J lost 5 bases, and 13 bases lay in between. CDR3 sequence reads: CASSVRIVNEQYF. CDR3 nucleotide sequence: TGTGCCAGCAGCGTCAGGATAGTCAACGAGCAGTACTTC.

The chain joins TRBV7-8 to TRBJ1-4, with D perhaps matching TRBD1 (6 bases). The V gene's germline CDR1 is SGHVS and CDR2 FQNEAQ. This CDR3 has 16 amino acids. The V end lost 5 bases, the J end lost 2 bases, and 15 bases lay between the germline ends. CDR3 DNA sequence: TGTGCCAGCAGCCGGGACCCCCAGGGGACTAATGAAAAACTGTTTTTT. Translating it yields CASSRDPQGTNEKLFF.

This rearrangement joins TRBV18 to TRBJ2-7; D is possibly TRBD1 (6 bases). CDR1 is KGHSH and CDR2 is LQKENI in the germline V gene. V dropped 2 bases and J dropped 8 bases, with 16 bases sitting between them. The CDR3 sequence is 14 residues long. CDR3 coding DNA: TGTGCCAGCTCACCAGATGGGACCCAGGGGAAGCAGTACTTC. Its protein is CASSPDGTQGKQYF.

For this clone: The same CDR3 also results from other DNA sequences found in this sample. The rearrangement joins TRBV9 to TRBJ1-2; D gene unclear. CDR1 SGDLS and CDR2 YYNGEE come from the germline V gene. CDR3 length: 13 amino acids. Trimming took off 0 bases at V and 1 base at J, with 4 bases between the two ends. DNA of the CDR3: TGTGCCAGCAGCGTAGACGGTAACTATGGCTACACCTTC. It specifies CASSVDGNYGYTF.

This rearrangement joins TRBV7-8 to TRBJ1-2; no definite D call. Germline lookup yields CDR1 SGHVS and CDR2 FQNEAQ. The CDR3 has 15 amino acids. The ends were cut back, 5 bases at V and 8 bases at J, with 21 bases in the middle. CDR3 in amino acids: CASSENRILEGGYTF. The CDR3 DNA reads as TGTGCCAGCAGCGAGAACAGAATTCTGGAGGGCGGCTACACCTTC.

V usage is TRBV12-3 or TRBV12-4 and J usage is TRBJ2-7; 8 bases map to TRBD1. After removal of 6 bases from V and 10 bases from J, the junction contained 11 bases not matched to a gene. The CDR3 has 13 amino acids. CDR3 coding DNA: TGTGCCAGCAGCTCGGCAGCAGGGGGCGTACAGTACTTC. Protein product: CASSSAAGGVQYF.